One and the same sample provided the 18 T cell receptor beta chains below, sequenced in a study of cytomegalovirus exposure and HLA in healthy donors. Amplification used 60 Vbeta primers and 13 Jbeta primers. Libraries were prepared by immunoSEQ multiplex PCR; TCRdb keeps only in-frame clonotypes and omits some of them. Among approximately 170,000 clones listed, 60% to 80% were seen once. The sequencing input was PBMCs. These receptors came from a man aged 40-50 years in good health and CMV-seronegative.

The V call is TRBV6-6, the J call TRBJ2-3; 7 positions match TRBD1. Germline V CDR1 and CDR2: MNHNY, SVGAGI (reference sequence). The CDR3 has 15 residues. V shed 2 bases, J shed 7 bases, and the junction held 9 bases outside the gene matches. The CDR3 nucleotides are TGTGCCAGCAGTTACCCAAAGACAGGGAGTAATACGCAGTATTTT. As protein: CASSYPKTGSNTQYF.

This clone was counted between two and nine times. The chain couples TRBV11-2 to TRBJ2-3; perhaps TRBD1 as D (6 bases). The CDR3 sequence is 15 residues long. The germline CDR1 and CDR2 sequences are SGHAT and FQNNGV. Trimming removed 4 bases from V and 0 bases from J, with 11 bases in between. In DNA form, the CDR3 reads TGTGCCAGCAGCTCCCGGACAGCGAGCACAGATACGCAGTATTTT. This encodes CASSSRTASTDTQYF.

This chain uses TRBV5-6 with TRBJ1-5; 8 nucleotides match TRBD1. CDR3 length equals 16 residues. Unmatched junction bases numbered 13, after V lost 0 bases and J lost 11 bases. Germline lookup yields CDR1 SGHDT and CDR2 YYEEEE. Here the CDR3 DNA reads TGTGCCAGCAGCTTGGAGGGGCGACAGGGGCAGGGAGCCCAGCATTTT. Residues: CASSLEGRQGQGAQHF. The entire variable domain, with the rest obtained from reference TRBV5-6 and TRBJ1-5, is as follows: DAGVTQSPTHLIKTRGQQVTLRCSPKSGHDTVSWYQQALGQGPQFIFQYYEEEERQRGNFPDRFSGHQFPNYSSELNVNALLLGDSALYLCASSLEGRQGQGAQHFGDGTRLSIL.

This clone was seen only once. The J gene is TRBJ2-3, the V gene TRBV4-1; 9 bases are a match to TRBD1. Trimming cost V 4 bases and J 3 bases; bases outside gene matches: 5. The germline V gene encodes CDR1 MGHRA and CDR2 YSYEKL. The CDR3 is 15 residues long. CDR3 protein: CASSPSGQGTDTQYF. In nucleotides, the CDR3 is TGCGCCAGCAGCCCCTCGGGACAGGGTACAGATACGCAGTATTTT.

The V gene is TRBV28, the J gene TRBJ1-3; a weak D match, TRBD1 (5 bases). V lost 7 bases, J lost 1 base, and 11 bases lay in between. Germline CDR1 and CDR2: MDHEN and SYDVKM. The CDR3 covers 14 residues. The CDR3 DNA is TGTGCCAGCAACAATGGGGGGTCTGGAAACACCATATATTTT. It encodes CASNNGGSGNTIYF.

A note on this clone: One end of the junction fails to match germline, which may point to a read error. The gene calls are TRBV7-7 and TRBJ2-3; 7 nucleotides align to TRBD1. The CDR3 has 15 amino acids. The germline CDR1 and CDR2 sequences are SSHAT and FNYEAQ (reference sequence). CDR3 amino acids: CASSRGQSSTDTQYF. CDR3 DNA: TGTGCTAGCAGCCGGGGACAGTCTAGCACAGATACGCAGTATTTT. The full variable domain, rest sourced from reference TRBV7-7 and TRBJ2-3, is GAGVSQSPRYKVTKRGQDVTLRCDPISSHATLYWYQQALGQGPEFLTYFNYEAQPDKSGLPSDRFSAERPEGSISTLTIQRTEQRDSAMYRCASSRGQSSTDTQYFGPGTRLTVL.

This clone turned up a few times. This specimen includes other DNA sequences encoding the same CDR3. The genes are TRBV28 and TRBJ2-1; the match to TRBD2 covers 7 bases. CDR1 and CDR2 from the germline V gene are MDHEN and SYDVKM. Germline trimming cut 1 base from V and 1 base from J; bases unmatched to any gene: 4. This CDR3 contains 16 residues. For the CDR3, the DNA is TGTGCCAGCAGTTTATTGGGCGGGGGTTCCTACAATGAGCAGTTCTTC. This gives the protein CASSLLGGGSYNEQFF.

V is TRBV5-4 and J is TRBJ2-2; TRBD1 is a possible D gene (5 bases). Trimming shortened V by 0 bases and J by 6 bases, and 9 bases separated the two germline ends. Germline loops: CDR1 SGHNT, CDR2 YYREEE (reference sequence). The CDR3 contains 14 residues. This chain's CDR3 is CASSLVGVPGELFF. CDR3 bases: TGTGCCAGCAGCTTGGTAGGGGTTCCCGGGGAGCTGTTTTTT.

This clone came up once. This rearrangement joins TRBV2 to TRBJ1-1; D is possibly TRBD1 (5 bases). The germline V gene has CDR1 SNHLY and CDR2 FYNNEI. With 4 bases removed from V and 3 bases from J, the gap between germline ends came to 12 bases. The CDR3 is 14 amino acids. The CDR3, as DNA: TGTGCCAGCAGTGGGAGGTGGGGGGACACTGAAGCTTTCTTT. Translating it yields CASSGRWGDTEAFF.

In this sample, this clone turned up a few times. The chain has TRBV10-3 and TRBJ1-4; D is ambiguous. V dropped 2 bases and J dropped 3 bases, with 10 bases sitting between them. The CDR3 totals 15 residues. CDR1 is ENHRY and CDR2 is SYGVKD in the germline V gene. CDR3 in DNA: TGTGCCATCAGTGAGGAGGGAAATGCTAATGAAAAACTGTTTTTT. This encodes CAISEEGNANEKLFF.

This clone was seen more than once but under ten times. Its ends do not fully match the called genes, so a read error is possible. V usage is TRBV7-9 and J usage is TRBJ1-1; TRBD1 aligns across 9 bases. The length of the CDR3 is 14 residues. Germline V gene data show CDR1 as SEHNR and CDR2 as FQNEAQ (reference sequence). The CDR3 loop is CSSSLQGASGGAFF. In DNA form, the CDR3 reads TGTTCCAGCAGCTTACAGGGGGCCTCCGGTGGTGCTTTCTTT.

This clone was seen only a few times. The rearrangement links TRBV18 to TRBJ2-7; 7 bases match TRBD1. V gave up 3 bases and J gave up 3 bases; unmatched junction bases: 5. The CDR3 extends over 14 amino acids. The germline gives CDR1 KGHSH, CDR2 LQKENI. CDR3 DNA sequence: TGTGCCAGCTCACCTGACAGGGATGACTACGAGCAGTACTTC. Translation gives CASSPDRDDYEQYF.

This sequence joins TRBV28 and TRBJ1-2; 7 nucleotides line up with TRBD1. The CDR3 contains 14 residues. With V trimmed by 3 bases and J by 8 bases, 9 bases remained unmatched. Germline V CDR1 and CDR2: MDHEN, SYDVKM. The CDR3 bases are TGTGCCAGCAGTTTGGGCACAGGGGTACGGGGCTACACCTTC. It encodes CASSLGTGVRGYTF.

The CDR3 protein is CSVEKEAPNYGYTF. In nucleotides, the CDR3 is TGCAGCGTTGAGAAGGAGGCTCCTAACTATGGCTACACCTTC. The genes are TRBV29-1 and TRBJ1-2, with D unresolved. This CDR3 contains 14 residues. Trimming left V 3 bases short and J 0 bases short, with 11 bases between. Germline CDR1 and CDR2: SQVTM and ANQGSEA.

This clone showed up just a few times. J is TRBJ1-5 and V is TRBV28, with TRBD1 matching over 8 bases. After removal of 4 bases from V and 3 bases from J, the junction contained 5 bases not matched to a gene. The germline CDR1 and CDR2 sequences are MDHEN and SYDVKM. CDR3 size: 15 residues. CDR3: CASSSNRGANQPQHF. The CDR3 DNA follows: TGTGCCAGCAGTTCTAACAGGGGGGCCAATCAGCCCCAGCATTTT.

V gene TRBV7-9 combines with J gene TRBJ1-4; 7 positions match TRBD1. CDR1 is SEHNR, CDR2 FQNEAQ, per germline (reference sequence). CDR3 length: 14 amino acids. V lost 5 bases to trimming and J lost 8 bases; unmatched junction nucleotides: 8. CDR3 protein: CASSTRGIGEKLFF. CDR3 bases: TGTGCCAGCAGCACCAGGGGGATTGGAGAAAAACTGTTTTTT.

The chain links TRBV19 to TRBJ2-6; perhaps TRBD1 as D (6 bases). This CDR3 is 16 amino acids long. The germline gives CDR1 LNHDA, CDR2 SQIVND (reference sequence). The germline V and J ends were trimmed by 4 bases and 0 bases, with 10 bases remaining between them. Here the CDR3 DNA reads TGTGCCAGTAGTAGCCAGGGGAACTCTGGGGCCAACGTCCTGACTTTC. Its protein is CASSSQGNSGANVLTF. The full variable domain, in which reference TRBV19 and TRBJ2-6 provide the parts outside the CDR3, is DGGITQSPKYLFRKEGQNVTLSCEQNLNHDAMYWYRQDPGQGLRLIYYSQIVNDFQKGDIAEGYSVSREKKESFPLTVTSAQKNPTAFYLCASSSQGNSGANVLTFGAGSRLTVL.

The CDR3 nucleotides read TGTGCCAGCAGCTTTCCCACTAGCGGGCCCCCGGCAGATACGCAGTATTTT. Protein product: CASSFPTSGPPADTQYF. J is TRBJ2-3 and V is TRBV11-2; 9 nucleotides match TRBD2. The CDR3 spans 17 residues. Germline assignment: CDR1 SGHAT and CDR2 FQNNGV. Losses at the gene ends were 3 bases for V and 4 bases for J; bases not matched to a gene: 11.